The present entry profiles one TCR beta chain with its context. This CDR3 comprises 16 residues. Germline V lookup: CDR1 SGHKS, CDR2 YYEKEE (reference sequence). V was clipped by 4 bases and J by 3 bases; unmatched bases: 6. Repertoires were generated with immunoSEQ multiplex PCR, while TCRdb's copy carries only in-frame clones and drops some. This table has some 69,000 clones, approximately 79% appearing once. This record belongs to a study of blood T cell repertoires in COVID-19. Background on the study: Sources were T cells, B-cell-depleted T cells, or PBMCs; the material itself was cDNA or gDNA.

Sequenced input: peripheral blood. The sequence was obtained from a man aged 55 to 70 with acute or convalescent COVID-19. The chain carries TRBV5-5 and TRBJ2-7; 14 nucleotides agree with TRBD2. In DNA, the CDR3 is TGTGCCAGCAGCCCCGGACTAGCGGGGGGCGGCTACGAGCAGTACTTC. Protein: CASSPGLAGGGYEQYF.